Sequencing of this TCR beta chain was carried out in a study of radiotherapy plus CTLA-4 blockade in lung cancer. General study points: In blood, tumor-derived TCR clones expanded after radiotherapy plus ipilimumab.

The table came from immunoSEQ multiplex PCR; TCRdb's copy has only in-frame clones and leaves some out. Of about 41,000 clones listed, 65% to 85% are singletons. Points on this clone: Its antigen is unidentified.

This CDR3 contains 15 residues. The germline gives CDR1 MGHRA, CDR2 YSYEKL. The V end lost 3 bases, the J end lost 4 bases, and 13 bases lay between the germline ends. Patients with chemo-refractory metastatic non-small-cell lung cancer received focal radiation plus CTLA-4 blockade with ipilimumab. The sample in question was peripheral blood, obtained from a patient treated with radiotherapy plus ipilimumab. The chain joins TRBV4-1 to TRBJ2-1, with TRBD1 as a possible D gene (6 bases). The sequence derives from a human donor with non-small cell lung cancer who had stable disease on radiotherapy plus ipilimumab. CDR3 sequence: CASSHFRDKYNEQFF. The CDR3 bases are TGCGCCAGCAGCCATTTCCGGGACAAATACAATGAGCAGTTCTTC.